Listed below are T cell receptor beta chains from one sample, sequenced in a study of blood T cells in healthy people across ages. TCRdb reprocessed the 5' RACE reads via MiXCR and lists one record per CDR3 protein. The sample records about 1.4 million distinct CDR3 sequences, approximately 63% being singletons. Sample: blood. The receptors originated from a man between 18 and 29 years old in good health. Both conserved end residues are part of each CDR3. A D gene is named only where the DNA matches it firmly. A clone size is listed for some rows: how often the clone was seen (once, few, many), or a class if it is expanded.

-,TRBD2,TRBJ2-7,TRBV20-1,CSAGQGLAGVYEQYF,TGCAGTGCTGGGCAGGGACTAGCGGGAGTATACGAGCAGTACTTC
-,-,TRBJ2-1,TRBV4-1,CASSQAHNNEQFF,TGCGCCAGCAGCCAAGCCCACAACAATGAGCAGTTCTTC
-,-,TRBJ2-5,TRBV4-1,CASSPNGDGTNPENQETQYF,TGCGCCAGCAGCCCCAACGGGGACGGAACGAACCCTGAGAACCAAGAGACCCAGTACTTC
-,-,TRBJ2-1,TRBV6-5,CASKDPGIYNEQFF,TGTGCCAGTAAAGACCCGGGGATCTACAATGAGCAGTTCTTC
-,TRBD2,TRBJ2-5,TRBV20-1,CSANLAGSQETQYF,TGCAGTGCCAATCTAGCGGGGAGTCAGGAGACCCAGTACTTC
-,TRBD2,TRBJ2-1,TRBV12-3/TRBV12-4,CASGFSMTHSGRAVYEQFF,TGTGCCAGCGGTTTTTCCATGACACACAGCGGGAGGGCCGTATATGAGCAGTTCTTC
-,-,TRBJ2-2,TRBV29-1,CSVRDINSNTGELFF,TGCAGCGTCCGGGACATAAATTCGAACACCGGGGAGCTGTTTTTT
-,-,TRBJ2-6,TRBV6-5,CASSYIQFTESSGANVLTF,TGTGCCAGCAGTTACATCCAATTTACGGAAAGCTCTGGGGCCAACGTCCTGACTTTC
-,TRBD2,TRBJ2-7,TRBV15,CATSVGSGINEQYF,TGTGCCACCAGCGTGGGTAGCGGGATCAACGAGCAGTACTTC
-,-,TRBJ1-4,TRBV11-2,CASRRATNEKLFF,TGTGCCAGCAGGAGGGCAACTAATGAAAAACTGTTTTTT
few,TRBD2,TRBJ2-7,TRBV18,CASSPAGDYSEQYF,TGTGCCAGCTCGCCTGCTGGGGACTATAGCGAGCAGTACTTC
-,TRBD2,TRBJ2-3,TRBV7-2,CASSSRDSALAGTDTQYF,TGTGCCAGCAGCAGCCGGGACAGCGCCCTAGCGGGGACAGATACGCAGTATTTT
-,-,TRBJ2-3,TRBV7-2,CASSLPRGRGHTETQYF,TGTGCCAGCAGCCTGCCCCGGGGGCGGGGCCACACAGAGACGCAGTATTTT
-,-,TRBJ2-7,TRBV30,CAWSLKAGPYEQYF,TGTGCCTGGAGTTTAAAGGCCGGCCCCTACGAGCAGTACTTC
-,-,TRBJ1-2,TRBV5-6,CASSSPGREANYGYTF,TGTGCCAGTAGCTCCCCGGGACGAGAAGCTAACTATGGCTACACCTTC
few,TRBD1,TRBJ2-3,TRBV13,CASSSPGGGETDTQYF,TGTGCCAGCAGCTCCCCAGGGGGCGGAGAAACAGATACGCAGTATTTT
-,-,TRBJ1-2,TRBV15,CATSRDRPHGYTF,TGTGCCACCAGCAGAGATCGTCCACATGGCTACACCTTC
-,-,TRBJ2-7,TRBV4-1,CASSHGPRGPYEQYF,TGCGCCAGCAGCCACGGACCGAGGGGCCCCTACGAGCAGTACTTC
once,TRBD2,TRBJ2-7,TRBV20-1,CSARGPSGALYEQYF,TGCAGTGCTAGAGGACCTAGCGGGGCTTTGTACGAGCAGTACTTC
-,-,TRBJ1-2,TRBV7-2,CASSPILGGNGYTF,TGTGCCAGCAGCCCAATCCTGGGGGGGAATGGCTACACCTTC
-,-,TRBJ2-7,TRBV20-1,CSARDLAGALYEQYF,TGCAGTGCTAGAGATCTGGCGGGGGCCCTCTACGAGCAGTACTTC
-,TRBD1,TRBJ2-5,TRBV12-3/TRBV12-4,CASSLADRESETQYF,TGTGCCAGCAGTTTAGCGGACAGGGAGTCGGAGACCCAGTACTTC
-,-,TRBJ2-7,TRBV28,CASSLSGWIREQYF,TGTGCCAGCAGTTTATCAGGGTGGATACGCGAGCAGTACTTC
-,TRBD2,TRBJ2-1,TRBV4-3,CASSQGASGDKFF,TGCGCCAGCAGCCAAGGCGCTAGCGGGGATAAGTTCTTC
once,-,TRBJ2-7,TRBV29-1,CSPRGAGTEQYF,TGCAGCCCTCGGGGGGCGGGTACCGAGCAGTACTTC
-,TRBD1,TRBJ2-1,TRBV28,CASSLLGTAHSYNEQFF,TGTGCCAGCAGTTTATTAGGGACAGCACACTCCTACAATGAGCAGTTCTTC
-,-,TRBJ2-3,TRBV29-1,CSVEDTRAGSHGGADTQYF,TGCAGCGTTGAAGACACAAGGGCTGGATCTCACGGCGGGGCAGATACGCAGTATTTT
-,-,TRBJ2-7,TRBV4-3,CAGSQGVGIPYEQYF,TGCGCCGGCAGCCAAGGGGTCGGGATCCCCTACGAGCAGTACTTC
-,TRBD2,TRBJ2-1,TRBV7-2,CASSLEQRGRYEQFF,TGTGCCAGCAGCTTAGAACAGCGGGGGCGGTATGAGCAGTTCTTC
few,TRBD1,TRBJ2-7,TRBV7-2,CASSLVTGFDEQYF,TGTGCCAGCAGCTTAGTGACAGGGTTCGACGAGCAGTACTTC
-,-,TRBJ1-2,TRBV28,CASSSGAGLNYGYTF,TGTGCCAGCAGTTCCGGTGCGGGACTTAACTATGGCTACACCTTC
-,TRBD1,TRBJ2-1,TRBV13,CASSLGRAGGYNEQFF,TGTGCCAGCAGCTTAGGCCGGGCAGGGGGCTACAATGAGCAGTTCTTC
-,-,TRBJ2-5,TRBV4-1,CASSRQTAQETQYF,TGCGCCAGCAGCCGACAGACAGCACAAGAGACCCAGTACTTC